The sequence of this T cell receptor beta chain was determined in a study of shared clonotypes between healthy human individuals. Study details: Two female and a few male donors aged 18 to 49 were enrolled.

From germline, CDR1 is SGHVS and CDR2 FQNEAQ. Between the trimmed V and J ends, which lost 4 bases and 5 bases, there was a span of 20 bases. This CDR3 is 16 amino acids long. It was into CD45RA+ naive and CD45RA-negative memory subsets that the CD4+ cells were split. Assay: immunoSEQ multiplex PCR; the TCRdb copy retains only in-frame clones and omits some. The table records some 1.5 million clones, more than 95% of them present only once. The clonotype comes from a man under 40 in good health. What was sequenced was naive CD4+ T cells sorted from blood. The subset here: CD45RA+ positively selected. The chain uses TRBV7-8 and TRBJ2-5; D may be TRBD1 or TRBD2 (7 bases each). Written as DNA, the CDR3 is TGTGCCAGCAGCTGTAGCCCGACAGGGAGGGATGAGACCCAGTACTTC. Translating it yields CASSCSPTGRDETQYF.